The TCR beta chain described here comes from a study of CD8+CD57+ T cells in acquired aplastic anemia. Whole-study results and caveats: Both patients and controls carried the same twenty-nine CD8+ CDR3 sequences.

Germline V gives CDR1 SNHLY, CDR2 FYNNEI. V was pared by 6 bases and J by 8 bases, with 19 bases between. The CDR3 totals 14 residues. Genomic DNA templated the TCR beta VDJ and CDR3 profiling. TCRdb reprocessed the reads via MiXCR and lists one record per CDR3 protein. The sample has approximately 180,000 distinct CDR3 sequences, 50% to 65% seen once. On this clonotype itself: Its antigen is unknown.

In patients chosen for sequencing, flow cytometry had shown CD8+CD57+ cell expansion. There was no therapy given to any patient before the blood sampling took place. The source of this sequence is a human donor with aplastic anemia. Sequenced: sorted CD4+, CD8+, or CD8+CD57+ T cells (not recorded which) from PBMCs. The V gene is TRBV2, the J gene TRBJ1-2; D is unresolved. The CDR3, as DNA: TGTGCCAGCAGGCCGGACGGATCCCTAACGGGCTACACCTTC. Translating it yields CASRPDGSLTGYTF. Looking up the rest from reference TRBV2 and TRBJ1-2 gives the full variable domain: EPEVTQTPSHQVTQMGQEVILRCVPISNHLYFYWYRQILGQKVEFLVSFYNNEISEKSEIFDDQFSVERPDGSNFTLKIRSTKLEDSAMYFCASRPDGSLTGYTFGSGTRLTVV.